This T cell receptor beta chain appears in the sequencing data of a study of T cell repertoires in cytomegalovirus infection. The wider study: In public TCR beta signatures, there were indications of both CMV infection and matching HLA type. Findings of the study overall: What dominated the ex vivo response were HLA-C-restricted CMV-specific TCR beta clonotypes.

CDR3 length: 17 residues. Per germline, CDR1 MNHEY and CDR2 SVGAGI. The V segment lost 3 bases and the J segment 7 bases; nucleotides outside the gene matches: 15. TCRdb re-called the reads through MiXCR, storing one row per CDR3 protein. The data contain about 310,000 distinct CDR3 sequences, 20% to 25% of them seen just once; the ten biggest clones take up 13%. Note on this clonotype: Its antigen is unidentified.

The receptor was derived from a human donor in good health (CMV status not recorded). Some clones in this sample may be carry-over from other donors' samples. The chain joins TRBV6-5 to TRBJ2-1; 7 bases line up with TRBD2. The source material was cultured PBMCs, sampled from culture after CMV antigen stimulation. The CDR3 loop reads CASSYLSWGEGQNEQFF. The CDR3, as DNA: TGTGCCAGCAGTTATTTATCTTGGGGGGAGGGCCAGAATGAGCAGTTCTTC.